This T cell receptor beta chain is drawn from a study of blood T cell dynamics during melanoma immunotherapy. Study at large: Patients with metastatic melanoma got pembrolizumab or nivolumab-ipilimumab as first-line care.

Germline CDR1 reads MNHEY; CDR2 reads SVGAGI. V lost 2 bases to trimming and J lost 1 base, with 5 bases between them. The CDR3 loop spans 13 amino acids. TCRdb's copy holds only in-frame clones and misses some; the assay was immunoSEQ multiplex PCR. The table has about 15,000 clones, roughly four fifths seen once. Described time point: pre-treatment baseline. The chain links TRBV6-5 to TRBJ1-2; D gene unclear. This clonotype originated in a human donor with melanoma. The material was blood, obtained from a patient treated with checkpoint blockade. The CDR3 coding sequence is TGTGCCAGCAGTTACGGCGATAACTATGGCTACACCTTC. Translating it yields CASSYGDNYGYTF.